A single sample gave rise to the 15 T cell receptor beta chains below, sequenced in a study of cytomegalovirus exposure and HLA in healthy donors (dated by TCRdb to about 2017). The library was made by the immunoSEQ multiplex PCR assay. For the multiplex PCR, a mixture combining 60 forward primers for TCR Vbeta segments and 13 reverse primers for TCR Jbeta segments was used. TCRdb limited this immuneACCESS table to in-frame rearrangements with V and J called. A share of clones is missing; checked studies link under half to unresolved V genes, and the rest is unexplained. A total of some 150,000 clones appear in this sample, roughly 84% of them only once. The top ten clonotypes cover approximately 1.5% of the sample. Sequencing was performed on PBMCs. Source of these receptors: a male donor in good health and CMV-seronegative.

CDR3 loop: CASSQDFSSGNTIYF. The CDR3 DNA reads TGCGCCAGCAGCCAAGATTTCTCGTCCGGAAACACCATATATTTT. The genes are TRBV4-3 and TRBJ1-3; D remains unclear. The V and J ends lost 0 bases and 4 bases respectively, with 10 bases between them. Germline CDR1 is LGHNA and CDR2 is YSLEER. The CDR3 covers 15 residues.

V is TRBV6-6 and J is TRBJ1-2; no definite D call. Germline V CDR1 and CDR2: MNHNY, SVGAGI (reference sequence). Trimming left V 5 bases short and J 1 base short, with 11 bases between. This CDR3 is 14 amino acids long. CDR3 DNA: TGTGCCAGCAGTCCCCTCACCAGTAACTATGGCTACACCTTC. Translated, it gives CASSPLTSNYGYTF.

This sequence joins TRBV25-1 and TRBJ2-7, with 9 bases identical to TRBD1. CDR1 and CDR2 (germline): MGHDK, SYGVNS. This CDR3 has 13 residues. V lost 8 bases and J lost 9; bases outside the gene matches: 11. CDR3 loop: CASRGTGPKVQYF. CDR3 DNA: TGTGCCAGCCGCGGGACAGGGCCGAAAGTGCAGTACTTC.

The gene calls are TRBV6-1 and TRBJ2-3; TRBD1 matches at 9 bases. The ends lost 10 bases at V and 5 bases at J; junction bases unmatched: 10. The length of the CDR3 is 14 residues. Germline lookup yields CDR1 MNHNS and CDR2 SASEGT. The CDR3, as DNA: TGTGCCACCACCGGGACAGGGTTTAAAGATACGCAGTATTTT. Amino acid sequence: CATTGTGFKDTQYF.

The chain recombines TRBV5-6 with TRBJ2-7; D is possibly TRBD1 (6 bases). Germline loops: CDR1 SGHDT, CDR2 YYEEEE. This CDR3 is built from 14 residues. V lost 5 bases and J lost 0, with 12 bases in between. For the CDR3, the DNA is TGTGCCAGCAGATACAGGGCCAGCTCCTACGAGCAGTACTTC. This sequence encodes CASRYRASSYEQYF.

Remarks on this clone: The junction does not match germline at one end; this may be a read error. The chain carries TRBV7-9 and TRBJ1-2; TRBD1 agrees at 7 bases. CDR3 length: 15 residues. Germline-derived CDR1 and CDR2 are SEHNR and FQNEAQ (reference sequence). The CDR3 region is CSSPGEGGIGYGYTF. The CDR3 bases are TGTTCCAGCCCCGGGGAAGGGGGCATAGGCTATGGCTACACCTTC.

This rearrangement joins TRBV9 to TRBJ1-1, with D perhaps TRBD1 (6 bases). Germline V lookup: CDR1 SGDLS, CDR2 YYNGEE. The CDR3 runs 14 residues. V gave up 0 bases and J gave up 5 bases, with 11 bases separating them. The CDR3 region has the DNA TGTGCCAGCAGCGTAGTGCAGGGGAAGACTGAAGCTTTCTTT. It yields the protein CASSVVQGKTEAFF.

V is TRBV6-5 and J is TRBJ2-7; the D gene is possibly TRBD2 (5 bases). Germline lookup yields CDR1 MNHEY and CDR2 SVGAGI. The CDR3 totals 12 residues. The ends were cut back, 7 bases at V and 11 bases at J, with 18 bases in the middle. The CDR3 nucleotides are TGTGCCAGCAAATCAGGAGGCGTGTCGGAGTACTTC. Translated, it gives CASKSGGVSEYF.

This chain uses TRBV5-1 with TRBJ1-3, with a weak D call TRBD1 (5 bases). The length of the CDR3 is 15 residues. Per germline, CDR1 SGHRS and CDR2 YFSETQ. The germline V and J ends were trimmed by 4 bases and 1 base, with 12 bases remaining between them. The CDR3 region is CASSPGAASGNTIYF. The DNA of the CDR3 is TGCGCCAGCAGCCCTGGGGCAGCTTCTGGAAACACCATATATTTT.

This rearrangement joins TRBV9 to TRBJ2-1; TRBD2 aligns across 9 bases. The germline gives CDR1 SGDLS, CDR2 YYNGEE. Unmatched junction bases numbered 3, after V lost 0 bases and J lost 8 bases. The CDR3 loop spans 14 amino acids. The CDR3 spells CASSVAVAGDEQFF. CDR3 sequence (DNA): TGTGCCAGCAGCGTAGCGGTAGCGGGAGATGAGCAGTTCTTC.

The chain employs TRBV27 and TRBJ2-7; no clear D. The CDR3 spans 12 residues. Trimming took 6 bases from V and 6 from J, leaving 12 bases between them. Per germline, CDR1 MNHEY and CDR2 SMNVEV (reference sequence). The CDR3 sequence is CASRTVWSEQYF. In DNA, the CDR3 is TGTGCCAGCAGGACGGTATGGAGCGAGCAGTACTTC.

The chain has TRBV19 and TRBJ1-1; the D is unclear. The germline CDR1 and CDR2 sequences are LNHDA and SQIVND (reference sequence). The germline V and J ends were trimmed by 5 bases and 5 bases, with 24 bases remaining between them. This CDR3 spans 17 amino acids. For the CDR3, the DNA is TGTGCCAGTAGTTCGATGGTTTTCGGATTGGGGAGTACTGAAGCTTTCTTT. Translated: CASSSMVFGLGSTEAFF.

The V gene is TRBV7-6, the J gene TRBJ2-7, with 8 bases fitting TRBD1. This CDR3 is built from 15 residues. J lost 5 bases, V lost 6 bases, and 12 bases had no gene match. In germline, CDR1 is SGHVS, CDR2 FNYEAQ. CDR3 sequence: CASSVYAGTGNEQYF. CDR3 sequence (DNA): TGTGCCAGCAGTGTATATGCCGGGACAGGAAACGAGCAGTACTTC.

The chain recombines TRBV7-9 with TRBJ2-1, with 11 bases fitting TRBD2. The junction had 3 bases not matched to a gene; V was cut back by 3 bases and J by 8 bases. The CDR3 sequence is 14 residues long. The germline CDR1 and CDR2 sequences are SEHNR and FQNEAQ (reference sequence). The CDR3 region has the DNA TGTGCCAGCAGCTTTAGCGGGAGGGTCGATGAGCAGTTCTTC. Its protein is CASSFSGRVDEQFF.

This rearrangement joins TRBV5-6 to TRBJ2-5; D not resolved. The CDR3 has 14 amino acids. Germline V gives CDR1 SGHDT, CDR2 YYEEEE. V was clipped by 4 bases and J by 1 base, with 11 bases between them. The CDR3 sequence is CASSQTGSQETQYF. In nucleotides, the CDR3 is TGTGCCAGCAGCCAGACCGGGTCCCAAGAGACCCAGTACTTC.